The following is a TCR beta chain sequence with its context. Its antigen is as yet unknown. This record belongs to a study of EBV T-cell therapy then PD-1 blockade in nasopharyngeal carcinoma. TCRdb's copy holds only in-frame clones and misses some; the assay was immunoSEQ multiplex PCR. The repertoire has some 15,000 clones, roughly 80% of them found once; the top ten carry 25% to 40%. This CDR3 region has 15 residues. J was trimmed by 0 bases and V by 6 bases; bases with no gene match: 5. CDR1 and CDR2 from the germline V gene are MNHEY and SVGAGI. The treatment here: AdE1-LMPpoly-expanded autologous EBV-specific T-cell therapy followed by anti-PD-1 nivolumab.

V and J are TRBV6-5 and TRBJ2-1; TRBD2 matches at 7 bases. The receptor was isolated from a middle-aged man with nasopharyngeal carcinoma. Sequences were derived from CD8+ T cells from blood, sampled around day 99 from a patient whose treatment included autologous EBV-specific T cells and nivolumab. CDR3 coding DNA: TGTGCCAGCAGCCACCCGGGGGGCTCCTACAATGAGCAGTTCTTC. The encoded protein is CASSHPGGSYNEQFF.